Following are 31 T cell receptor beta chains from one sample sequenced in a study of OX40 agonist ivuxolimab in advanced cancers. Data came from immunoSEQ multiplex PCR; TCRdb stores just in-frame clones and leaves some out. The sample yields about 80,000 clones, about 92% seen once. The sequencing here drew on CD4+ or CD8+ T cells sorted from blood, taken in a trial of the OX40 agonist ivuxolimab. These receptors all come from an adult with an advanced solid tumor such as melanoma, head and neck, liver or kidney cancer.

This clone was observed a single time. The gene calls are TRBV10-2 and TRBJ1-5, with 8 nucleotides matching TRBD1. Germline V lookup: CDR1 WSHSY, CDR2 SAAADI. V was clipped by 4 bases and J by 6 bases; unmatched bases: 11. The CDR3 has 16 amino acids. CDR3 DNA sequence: TGCGCCAGCAGTGGGGGGGCAGGGGGCGAGGGTCAGCCCCAGCATTTT. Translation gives CASSGGAGGEGQPQHF.

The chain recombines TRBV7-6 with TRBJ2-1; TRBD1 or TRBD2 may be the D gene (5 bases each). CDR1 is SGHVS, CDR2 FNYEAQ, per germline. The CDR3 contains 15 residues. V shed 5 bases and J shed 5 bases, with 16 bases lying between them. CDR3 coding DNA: TGTGCCAGCAGCCAGATCCGGGACGGACACAATGAGCAGTTCTTC. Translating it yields CASSQIRDGHNEQFF.

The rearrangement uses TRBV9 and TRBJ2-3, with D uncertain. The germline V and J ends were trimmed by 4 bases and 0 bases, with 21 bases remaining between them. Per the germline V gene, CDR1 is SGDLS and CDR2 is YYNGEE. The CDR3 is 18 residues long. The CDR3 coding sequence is TGTGCCAGCAGCCATTCTCTAGGAAGATCCGAGAGCACAGATACGCAGTATTTT. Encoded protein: CASSHSLGRSESTDTQYF.

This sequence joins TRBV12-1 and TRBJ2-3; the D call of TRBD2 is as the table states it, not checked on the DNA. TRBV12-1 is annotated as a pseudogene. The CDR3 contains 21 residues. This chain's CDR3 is CASSFARCRAGGPRGTDTQYF. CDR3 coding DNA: TGTGCCAGCAGCTTTGCGCGGTGTAGGGCGGGGGGGCCACGTGGCACAGATACGCAGTATTTT.

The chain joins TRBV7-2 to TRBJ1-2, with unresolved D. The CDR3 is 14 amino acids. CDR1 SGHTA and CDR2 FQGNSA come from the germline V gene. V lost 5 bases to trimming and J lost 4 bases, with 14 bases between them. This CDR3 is CASSPNISPYGYTF. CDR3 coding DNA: TGTGCCAGCAGCCCTAACATTTCCCCCTATGGCTACACCTTC.

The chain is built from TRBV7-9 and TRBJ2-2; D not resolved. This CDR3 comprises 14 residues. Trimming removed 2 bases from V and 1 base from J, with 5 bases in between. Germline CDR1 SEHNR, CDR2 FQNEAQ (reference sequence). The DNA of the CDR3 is TGTGCCAGCAGCTTATTGGTGAACACCGGGGAGCTGTTTTTT. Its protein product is CASSLLVNTGELFF. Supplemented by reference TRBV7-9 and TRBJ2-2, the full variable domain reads DTGVSQNPRHKITKRGQNVTFRCDPISEHNRLYWYRQTLGQGPEFLTYFQNEAQLEKSRLLSDRFSAERPKGSFSTLEIQRTEQGDSAMYLCASSLLVNTGELFFGEGSRLTVL.

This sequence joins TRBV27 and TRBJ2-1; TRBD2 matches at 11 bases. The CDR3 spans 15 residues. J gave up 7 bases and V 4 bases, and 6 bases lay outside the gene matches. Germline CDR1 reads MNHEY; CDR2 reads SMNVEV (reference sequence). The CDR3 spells CASSSGTSGTNEQFF. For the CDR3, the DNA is TGTGCCAGCAGTTCGGGGACTAGCGGTACTAATGAGCAGTTCTTC.

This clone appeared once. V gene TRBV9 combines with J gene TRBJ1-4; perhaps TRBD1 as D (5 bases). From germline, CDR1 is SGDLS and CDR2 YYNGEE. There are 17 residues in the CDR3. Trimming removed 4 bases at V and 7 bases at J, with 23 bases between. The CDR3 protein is CASSSSGLTPGGEKLFF. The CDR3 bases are TGTGCCAGCAGCTCCTCGGGACTAACACCGGGGGGTGAAAAACTGTTTTTT.

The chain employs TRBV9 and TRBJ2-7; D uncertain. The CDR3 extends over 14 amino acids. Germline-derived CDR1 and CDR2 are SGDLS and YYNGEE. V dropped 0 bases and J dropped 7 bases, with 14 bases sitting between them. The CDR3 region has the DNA TGTGCCAGCAGCGTAGGGAACGATTGGCGGGAGCAGTACTTC. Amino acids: CASSVGNDWREQYF.

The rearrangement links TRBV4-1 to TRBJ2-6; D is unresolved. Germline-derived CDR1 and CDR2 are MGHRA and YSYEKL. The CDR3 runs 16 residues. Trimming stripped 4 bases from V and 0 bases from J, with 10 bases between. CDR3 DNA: TGCGCCAGCAGCCCGGCACCAAGCTCTGGGGCCAACGTCCTGACTTTC. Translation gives CASSPAPSSGANVLTF.

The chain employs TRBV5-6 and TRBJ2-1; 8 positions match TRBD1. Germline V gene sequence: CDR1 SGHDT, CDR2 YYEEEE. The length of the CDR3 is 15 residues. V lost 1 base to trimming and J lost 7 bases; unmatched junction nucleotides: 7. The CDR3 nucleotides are TGTGCCAGCAGCTTGCGAGGACAGGGTTTTAATGAGCAGTTCTTC. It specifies CASSLRGQGFNEQFF.

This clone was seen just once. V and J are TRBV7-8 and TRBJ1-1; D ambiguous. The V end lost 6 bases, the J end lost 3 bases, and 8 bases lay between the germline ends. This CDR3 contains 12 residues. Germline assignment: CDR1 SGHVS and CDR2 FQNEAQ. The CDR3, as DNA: TGTGCCAGCAGTTACAGTTACACTGAAGCTTTCTTT. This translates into CASSYSYTEAFF.

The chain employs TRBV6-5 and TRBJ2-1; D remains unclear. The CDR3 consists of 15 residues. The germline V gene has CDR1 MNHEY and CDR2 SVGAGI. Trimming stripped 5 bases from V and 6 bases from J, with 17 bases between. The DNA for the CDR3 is TGTGCCAGCAGTAGCCGGGTCGGATCCCGCAATGAGCAGTTCTTC. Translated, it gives CASSSRVGSRNEQFF.

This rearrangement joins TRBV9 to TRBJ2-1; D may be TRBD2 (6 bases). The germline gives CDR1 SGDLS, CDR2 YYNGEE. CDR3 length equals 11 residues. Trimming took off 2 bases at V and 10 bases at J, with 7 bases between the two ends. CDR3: CASSVSGEQFF. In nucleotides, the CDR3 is TGTGCCAGCAGCGTTAGCGGAGAGCAGTTCTTC.

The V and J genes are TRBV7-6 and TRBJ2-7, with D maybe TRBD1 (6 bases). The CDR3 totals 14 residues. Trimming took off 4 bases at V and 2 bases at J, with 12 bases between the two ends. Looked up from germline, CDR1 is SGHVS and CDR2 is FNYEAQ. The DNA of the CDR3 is TGTGCCAGCAGCTGGGGGCCAGATGCCTACGAGCAGTACTTC. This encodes CASSWGPDAYEQYF.

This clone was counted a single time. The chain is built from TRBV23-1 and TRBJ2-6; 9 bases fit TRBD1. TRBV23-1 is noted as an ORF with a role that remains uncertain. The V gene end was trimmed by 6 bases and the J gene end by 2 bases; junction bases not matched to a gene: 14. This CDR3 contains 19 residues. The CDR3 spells CASSPFGDRAMAGANVLTF. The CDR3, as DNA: TGCGCCAGCAGCCCCTTCGGGGACAGGGCGATGGCTGGGGCCAACGTCCTGACTTTC.

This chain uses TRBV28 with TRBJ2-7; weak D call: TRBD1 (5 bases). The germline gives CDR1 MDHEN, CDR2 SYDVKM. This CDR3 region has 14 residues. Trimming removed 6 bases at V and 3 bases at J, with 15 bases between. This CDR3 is CASSLGVYGYEQYF. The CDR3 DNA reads TGTGCCAGCAGCCTAGGGGTTTATGGCTACGAGCAGTACTTC. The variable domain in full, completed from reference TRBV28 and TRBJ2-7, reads DVKVTQSSRYLVKRTGEKVFLECVQDMDHENMFWYRQDPGLGLRLIYFSYDVKMKEKGDIPEGYSVSREKKERFSLILESASTNQTSMYLCASSLGVYGYEQYFGPGTRLTVT.

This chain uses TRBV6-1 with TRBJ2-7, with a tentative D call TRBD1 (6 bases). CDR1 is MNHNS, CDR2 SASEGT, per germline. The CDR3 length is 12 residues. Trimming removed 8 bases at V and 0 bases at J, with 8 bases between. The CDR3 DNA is TGTGCCAGCTCGGACAGCTCCTACGAGCAGTACTTC. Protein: CASSDSSYEQYF.

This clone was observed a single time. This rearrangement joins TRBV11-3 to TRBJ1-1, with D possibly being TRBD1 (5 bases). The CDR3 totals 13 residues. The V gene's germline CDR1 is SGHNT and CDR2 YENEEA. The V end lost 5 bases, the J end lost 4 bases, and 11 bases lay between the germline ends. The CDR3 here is CASSPMGGTEAFF. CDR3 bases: TGTGCCAGCAGCCCCATGGGGGGCACTGAAGCTTTCTTT.

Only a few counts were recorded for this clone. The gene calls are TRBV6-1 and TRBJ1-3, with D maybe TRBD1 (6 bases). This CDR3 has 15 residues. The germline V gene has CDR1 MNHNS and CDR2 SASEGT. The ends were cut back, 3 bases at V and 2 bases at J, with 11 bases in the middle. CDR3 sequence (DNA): TGTGCCAGCAGTGACCAACAGGGAGCTGGAAACACCATATATTTT. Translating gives CASSDQQGAGNTIYF.

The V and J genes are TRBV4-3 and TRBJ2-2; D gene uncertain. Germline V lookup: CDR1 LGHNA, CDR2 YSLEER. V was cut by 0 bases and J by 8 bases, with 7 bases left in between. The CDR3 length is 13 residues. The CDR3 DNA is TGCGCCAGCAGCCAAGAACTACTAGGGGAGCTGTTTTTT. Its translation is CASSQELLGELFF.

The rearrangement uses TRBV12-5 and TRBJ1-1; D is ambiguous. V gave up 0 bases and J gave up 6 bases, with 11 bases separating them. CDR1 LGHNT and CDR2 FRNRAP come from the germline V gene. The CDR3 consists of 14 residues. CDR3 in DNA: TGTGCTAGTGGTTTGGTAGATCGATTTGCTGAAGCTTTCTTT. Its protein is CASGLVDRFAEAFF.

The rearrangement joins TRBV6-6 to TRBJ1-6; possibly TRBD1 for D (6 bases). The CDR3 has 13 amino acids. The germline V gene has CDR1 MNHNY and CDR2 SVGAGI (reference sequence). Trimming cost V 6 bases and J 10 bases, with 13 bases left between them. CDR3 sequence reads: CASRDTGMSPLHF. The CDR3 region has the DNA TGTGCCAGCAGAGATACAGGGATGTCACCCCTCCACTTT.

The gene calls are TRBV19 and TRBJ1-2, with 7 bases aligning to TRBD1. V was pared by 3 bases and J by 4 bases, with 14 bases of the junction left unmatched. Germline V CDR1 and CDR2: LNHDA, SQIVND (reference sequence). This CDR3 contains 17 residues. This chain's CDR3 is CASSMGLWNRGSYGYTF. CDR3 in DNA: TGTGCCAGTAGTATGGGGCTTTGGAACAGGGGAAGCTATGGCTACACCTTC.

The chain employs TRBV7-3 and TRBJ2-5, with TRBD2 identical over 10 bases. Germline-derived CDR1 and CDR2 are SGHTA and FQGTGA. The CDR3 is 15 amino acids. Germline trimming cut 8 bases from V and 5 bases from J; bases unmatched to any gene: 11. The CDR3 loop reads CASSWSGGALETQYF. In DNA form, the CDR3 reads TGTGCCAGCTCTTGGAGCGGGGGGGCCTTGGAGACCCAGTACTTC.

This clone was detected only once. The CDR3 region is CASSDVAGAYNEQFF. The CDR3 bases are TGTGCCAGCAGTGATGTGGCCGGGGCCTACAATGAGCAGTTCTTC. This rearrangement joins TRBV2 to TRBJ2-1, with D possibly matching TRBD2 (5 bases). The CDR3 totals 15 residues. V was cut by 3 bases and J by 2 bases, with 11 bases left in between. Per the germline V gene, CDR1 is SNHLY and CDR2 is FYNNEI.

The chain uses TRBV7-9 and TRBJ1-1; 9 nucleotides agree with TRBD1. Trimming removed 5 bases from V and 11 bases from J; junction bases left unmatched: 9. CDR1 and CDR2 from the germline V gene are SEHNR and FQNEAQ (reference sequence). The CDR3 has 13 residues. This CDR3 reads CASSPRGDRAAFF. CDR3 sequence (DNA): TGTGCCAGCAGCCCCAGGGGGGACAGGGCGGCTTTCTTT.

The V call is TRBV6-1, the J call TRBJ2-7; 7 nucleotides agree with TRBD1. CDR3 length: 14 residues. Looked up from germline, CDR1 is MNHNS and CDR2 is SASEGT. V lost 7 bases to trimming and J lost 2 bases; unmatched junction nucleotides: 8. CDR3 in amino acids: CASKKQGTAYEQYF. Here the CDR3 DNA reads TGTGCCAGCAAGAAACAGGGGACCGCCTACGAGCAGTACTTC.

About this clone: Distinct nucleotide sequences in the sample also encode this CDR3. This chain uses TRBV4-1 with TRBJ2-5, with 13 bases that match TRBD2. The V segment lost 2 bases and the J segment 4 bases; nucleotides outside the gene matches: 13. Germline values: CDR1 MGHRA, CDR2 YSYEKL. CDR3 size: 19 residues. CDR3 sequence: CASSQIGGGLAGAGETQYF. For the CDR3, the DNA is TGCGCCAGCAGCCAAATAGGGGGTGGACTAGCGGGGGCCGGAGAGACCCAGTACTTC.

This chain's CDR3 is CASSQDLRAKPGLPLHF. The CDR3 DNA follows: TGCGCCAGCAGCCAAGATCTTCGGGCGAAACCAGGGTTACCCCTCCACTTT. The chain has TRBV4-3 and TRBJ1-6, with D possibly being TRBD1 (5 bases). Between the trimmed V and J ends, which lost 0 bases and 12 bases, there was a span of 21 bases. This CDR3 contains 17 residues. The germline V gene has CDR1 LGHNA and CDR2 YSLEER.

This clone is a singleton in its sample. The CDR3 here is CASSPRDSVTYEQYF. The CDR3 coding sequence is TGTGCCAGCAGCCCTCGGGACAGCGTTACCTACGAGCAGTACTTC. V and J are TRBV7-9 and TRBJ2-7, with 7 bases lining up with TRBD1. Germline-derived CDR1 and CDR2 are SEHNR and FQNEAQ (reference sequence). The CDR3 runs 15 residues. Trimming removed 5 bases from V and 2 bases from J; junction bases left unmatched: 9.